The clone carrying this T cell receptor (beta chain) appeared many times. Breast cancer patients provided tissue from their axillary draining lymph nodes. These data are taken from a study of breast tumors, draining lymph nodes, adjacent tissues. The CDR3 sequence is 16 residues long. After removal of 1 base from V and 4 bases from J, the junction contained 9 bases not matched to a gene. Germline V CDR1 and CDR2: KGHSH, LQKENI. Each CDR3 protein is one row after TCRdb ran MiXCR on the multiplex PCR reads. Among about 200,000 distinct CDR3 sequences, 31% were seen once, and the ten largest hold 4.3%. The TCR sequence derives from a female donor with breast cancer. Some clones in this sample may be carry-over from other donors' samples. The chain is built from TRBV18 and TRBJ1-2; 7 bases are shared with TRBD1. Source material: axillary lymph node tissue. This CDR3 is CASSPRDTGVGYGYTF. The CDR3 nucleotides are TGTGCCAGCTCACCACGAGATACAGGGGTAGGCTATGGCTACACCTTC. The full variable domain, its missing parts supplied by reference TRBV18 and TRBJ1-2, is NAGVMQNPRHLVRRRGQEARLRCSPMKGHSHVYWYRQLPEEGLKFMVYLQKENIIDESGMPKERFSAEFPKEGPSILRIQQVVRGDSAAYFCASSPRDTGVGYGYTFGSGTRLTVV.